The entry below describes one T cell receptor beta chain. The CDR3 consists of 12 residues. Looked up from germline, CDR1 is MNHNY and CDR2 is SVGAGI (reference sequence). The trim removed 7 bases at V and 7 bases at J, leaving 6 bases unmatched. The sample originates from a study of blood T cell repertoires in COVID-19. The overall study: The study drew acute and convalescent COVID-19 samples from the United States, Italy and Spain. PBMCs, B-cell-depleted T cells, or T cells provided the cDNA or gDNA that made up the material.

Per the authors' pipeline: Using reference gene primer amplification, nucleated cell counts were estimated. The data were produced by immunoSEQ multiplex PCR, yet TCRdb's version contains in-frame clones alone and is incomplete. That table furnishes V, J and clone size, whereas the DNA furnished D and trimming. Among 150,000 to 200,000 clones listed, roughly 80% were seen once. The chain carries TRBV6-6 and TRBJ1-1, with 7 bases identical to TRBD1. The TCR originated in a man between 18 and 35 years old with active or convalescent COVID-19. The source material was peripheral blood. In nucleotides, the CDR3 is TGTGCCAGCACCCCGGGACAGTTTGAAGCTTTCTTT. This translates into CASTPGQFEAFF.